These 20 T cell receptor beta chains originate from one sample sequenced in a study of blood T cell repertoires in COVID-19. This table comes from immunoSEQ multiplex PCR, and its TCRdb copy is limited to in-frame clones, with some not included. The sample lists some 150,000 clones; roughly nine tenths were seen once. The sample taken for sequencing was peripheral blood. The receptor source for this set is a woman aged 55-70 years with COVID-19, enrolled during active disease.

This chain links TRBV5-5 with TRBJ2-7; TRBD2 agrees at 9 bases. This CDR3 is 15 amino acids long. With V trimmed by 5 bases and J by 3 bases, 9 bases remained unmatched. Looked up from germline, CDR1 is SGHKS and CDR2 is YYEKEE (reference sequence). The CDR3 sequence is CASSRSGTSIYEQYF. The CDR3 DNA sequence: TGTGCCAGCAGTAGATCCGGGACTAGCATCTACGAGCAGTACTTC.

The genes are TRBV24-1 and TRBJ2-2, with TRBD2 identical over 8 bases. In germline, CDR1 is KGHDR, CDR2 SFDVKD. This CDR3 comprises 18 residues. V trimming: 1 base; J trimming: 4 bases; junction bases outside the gene matches: 10. The CDR3 coding sequence is TGTGCCACCAGTGATTTCGCGGGAGGAAATACCGGCACCGGGGAGCTGTTTTTT. Amino acid sequence: CATSDFAGGNTGTGELFF.

V is TRBV19 and J is TRBJ2-7; maybe TRBD2 (6 bases). Trimming removed 3 bases from V and 1 base from J, with 13 bases in between. The germline V gene has CDR1 LNHDA and CDR2 SQIVND (reference sequence). This CDR3 is 15 amino acids long. CDR3: CASSMGRGRSYEQYF. The DNA of the CDR3 is TGTGCCAGTAGTATGGGGCGAGGGAGGTCCTACGAGCAGTACTTC.

The genes are TRBV7-2 and TRBJ1-2; 7 bases match TRBD1. V lost 2 bases, J lost 3 bases, and 0 bases stayed unmatched. Germline V lookup: CDR1 SGHTA, CDR2 FQGNSA. The CDR3 totals 13 residues. CDR3 region: CASSLQGDYGYTF. CDR3 bases: TGTGCCAGCAGCTTACAGGGGGACTATGGCTACACCTTC. Complete variable domain (other parts from reference TRBV7-2 and TRBJ1-2): GAGVSQSPSNKVTEKGKDVELRCDPISGHTALYWYRQSLGQGLEFLIYFQGNSAPDKSGLPSDRFSAERTGGSVSTLTIQRTQQEDSAVYLCASSLQGDYGYTFGSGTRLTVV.

The rearrangement uses TRBV7-9 and TRBJ2-7, with D possibly matching TRBD2 (5 bases). The V gene's germline CDR1 is SEHNR and CDR2 FQNEAQ (reference sequence). This CDR3 is 13 amino acids long. Trimming took off 5 bases at V and 0 bases at J, with 8 bases between the two ends. The CDR3 reads CASSVRDSYEQYF. CDR3 sequence (DNA): TGTGCCAGCAGCGTCCGGGACTCCTACGAGCAGTACTTC.

The chain combines TRBV4-3 with TRBJ2-5, with TRBD2 as a possible D gene (6 bases). The CDR3 consists of 15 residues. V lost 4 bases to trimming and J lost 5 bases, with 17 bases between them. Germline V gene lookup returns CDR1 LGHNA and CDR2 YSLEER. The CDR3 sequence is CASSRGIWLAETQYF. The DNA of the CDR3 is TGCGCCAGCAGCCGAGGGATATGGCTAGCGGAGACCCAGTACTTC.

This clone was found once. J is TRBJ1-1 and V is TRBV5-6; no reliable D call. The germline V and J ends were trimmed by 4 bases and 1 base, with 5 bases remaining between them. Germline-derived CDR1 and CDR2 are SGHDT and YYEEEE. There are 12 residues in the CDR3. CDR3 in amino acids: CASSPGNTEAFF. For the CDR3, the DNA is TGTGCCAGCAGCCCAGGGAACACTGAAGCTTTCTTT.

The gene calls are TRBV5-4 and TRBJ1-1, with 8 bases aligning to TRBD1. Germline V lookup: CDR1 SGHNT, CDR2 YYREEE (reference sequence). The V segment lost 4 bases and the J segment 5 bases; nucleotides outside the gene matches: 10. This CDR3 is built from 15 residues. CDR3 protein: CASSTLQGVRTEAFF. Written as DNA, the CDR3 is TGTGCCAGCAGCACCTTACAGGGGGTGAGAACTGAAGCTTTCTTT.

The rearrangement links TRBV5-5 to TRBJ2-7; D ambiguous. Trimming left V 2 bases short and J 0 bases short, with 6 bases between. Germline V gives CDR1 SGHKS, CDR2 YYEKEE (reference sequence). The CDR3 contains 13 residues. CDR3 coding DNA: TGTGCCAGCAGCTTAGTTAGCTCCTACGAGCAGTACTTC. Translation gives CASSLVSSYEQYF.

The chain couples TRBV6-2 or TRBV6-3 to TRBJ1-6, with 7 bases aligning to TRBD1. Germline lookup yields CDR1 MNHEY and CDR2 SVGEGT. The CDR3 runs 17 residues. Germline trimming cut 5 bases from V and 4 bases from J; bases unmatched to any gene: 11. The CDR3 loop reads CASSRRRTGLYNSPLHF. The CDR3 coding sequence is TGTGCCAGCAGTCGTCGAAGGACAGGACTTTATAATTCACCCCTCCACTTT.

The V call is TRBV6-2 or TRBV6-3, the J call TRBJ2-5, with D possibly being TRBD2 (6 bases). This CDR3 is built from 15 residues. The germline gives CDR1 MNHEY, CDR2 SVGEGT. Trimming cost V 5 bases and J 5 bases, with 18 bases left between them. CDR3 region: CASSGDQRASETQYF. The DNA for the CDR3 is TGTGCCAGCAGTGGAGATCAGCGGGCCTCGGAGACCCAGTACTTC.

This rearrangement joins TRBV30 to TRBJ2-3; 8 bases are a match to TRBD2. The length of the CDR3 is 15 residues. Losses at the gene ends were 0 bases for V and 1 base for J; bases not matched to a gene: 3. Germline V gene lookup returns CDR1 GTSNPN and CDR2 SVGIG (reference sequence). The CDR3 region has the DNA TGTGCCTGGAGTGTACTCGGGAGGGGCACAGATACGCAGTATTTT. It translates to CAWSVLGRGTDTQYF.

The chain carries TRBV7-3 and TRBJ2-6; 9 bases map to TRBD1. The length of the CDR3 is 17 residues. The germline gives CDR1 SGHTA, CDR2 FQGTGA. Losses at the gene ends were 5 bases for V and 2 bases for J; bases not matched to a gene: 7. CDR3 DNA sequence: TGTGCCAGCAGCCACGGACAGGGGAGACCTGGGGCCAACGTCCTGACTTTC. This sequence encodes CASSHGQGRPGANVLTF.

The chain links TRBV28 to TRBJ1-2; D remains ambiguous. Germline CDR1 reads MDHEN; CDR2 reads SYDVKM. The length of the CDR3 is 16 residues. The V end was cut by 1 base, the J end by 4 bases, with 16 bases between. The CDR3 coding sequence is TGTGCCAGCAGTTTATCCCCCCCCACAAGATCCTATGGCTACACCTTC. This translates into CASSLSPPTRSYGYTF.

This clone was seen just once. The CDR3 spells CASSYGTPQATDTQYF. CDR3 nucleotide sequence: TGTGCCAGCAGTTACGGGACACCCCAGGCAACAGATACGCAGTATTTT. The gene calls are TRBV6-5 and TRBJ2-3, with a possible D match to TRBD1 (6 bases). Germline assignment: CDR1 MNHEY and CDR2 SVGAGI. V dropped 2 bases and J dropped 3 bases, with 15 bases sitting between them. The CDR3 is 16 residues long.

This clone has more than one count but fewer than ten. The chain is built from TRBV6-6 and TRBJ2-4; D gene ambiguous. Germline loops: CDR1 MNHNY, CDR2 SVGAGI (reference sequence). The CDR3 is 14 residues long. Trimming shortened V by 6 bases and J by 7 bases, and 16 bases separated the two germline ends. The CDR3 here is CASRPGVEPNIQYF. The DNA of the CDR3 is TGTGCCAGCAGACCTGGAGTGGAGCCGAACATTCAGTACTTC.

This clone was recorded a few times. This rearrangement joins TRBV9 to TRBJ1-6, with D unresolved. CDR1 is SGDLS, CDR2 YYNGEE, per germline. This CDR3 has 13 residues. With 2 bases removed from V and 8 bases from J, the gap between germline ends came to 8 bases. CDR3: CASSVRVDSPLHF. CDR3 DNA: TGTGCCAGCAGCGTGCGAGTTGATTCACCCCTCCACTTT. Supplemented by reference TRBV9 and TRBJ1-6, the full variable domain reads DSGVTQTPKHLITATGQRVTLRCSPRSGDLSVYWYQQSLDQGLQFLIQYYNGEERAKGNILERFSAQQFPDLHSELNLSSLELGDSALYFCASSVRVDSPLHFGNGTRLTVT.

This clone came up a few times. This chain connects TRBV28 to TRBJ1-5, with 11 bases that match TRBD1. Germline CDR1 and CDR2: MDHEN and SYDVKM. V dropped 6 bases and J dropped 7; count of bases not matched to a gene: 2. This CDR3 comprises 13 residues. The CDR3 region has the DNA TGTGCCAGCAGGGACAGGGGGCAGCAGCCCCAGCATTTT. It is translated as CASRDRGQQPQHF.

This clone has a single count. The chain combines TRBV12-5 with TRBJ1-2; D is perhaps TRBD1 (6 bases). Germline V lookup: CDR1 LGHNT, CDR2 FRNRAP. Trimming left V 0 bases short and J 4 bases short, with 9 bases between. This CDR3 has 14 amino acids. The DNA for the CDR3 is TGTGCTAGTGGTTTGGTAGGGGGGGGCTATGGCTACACCTTC. Its translation is CASGLVGGGYGYTF.

V is TRBV5-5 and J is TRBJ1-5, with 10 bases lining up with TRBD1. From germline, CDR1 is SGHKS and CDR2 YYEKEE (reference sequence). The CDR3 spans 15 residues. V trimming: 3 bases; J trimming: 6 bases; junction bases outside the gene matches: 6. The CDR3 DNA is TGTGCCAGCAGCTGGGGGGACAGGGGAAGTCAGCCCCAGCATTTT. As protein: CASSWGDRGSQPQHF.